Following are 5 T cell receptor beta chains from one sample sequenced in a study of PD-1 blockade in classical Hodgkin lymphoma. Documented time point: cycle 4 day 1 (C4D1), after around six weeks of nivolumab. In every patient, relapse followed autologous stem cell transplantation, while exposure to brentuximab vedotin differed. Starting with thawed PBMCs, CD4+ T cells were purified by magnetic negative selection. This table comes from immunoSEQ multiplex PCR, and its TCRdb copy is limited to in-frame clones, with some not included. The sample lists some 23,000 clones, around 85% occurring once. Material: CD4+ T cells from blood, obtained before the fourth cycle of nivolumab. These receptors were taken from a human donor with classical Hodgkin lymphoma.

The rearrangement links TRBV18 to TRBJ1-5; maybe TRBD1 (5 bases). Germline lookup yields CDR1 KGHSH and CDR2 LQKENI. This CDR3 is 14 amino acids long. V was clipped by 3 bases and J by 1 base, with 7 bases between them. The CDR3 DNA is TGTGCCAGCTCACCCGGGGGGAGCAATCAGCCCCAGCATTTT. Translated: CASSPGGSNQPQHF. Variable domain in full (rest from reference TRBV18 and TRBJ1-5): NAGVMQNPRHLVRRRGQEARLRCSPMKGHSHVYWYRQLPEEGLKFMVYLQKENIIDESGMPKERFSAEFPKEGPSILRIQQVVRGDSAAYFCASSPGGSNQPQHFGDGTRLSIL.

The CDR3 loop reads CASSFGVSSYNSPLHF. The CDR3 DNA sequence: TGTGCCAGCAGCTTTGGGGTTAGCTCCTATAATTCACCCCTCCACTTT. The chain joins TRBV7-8 to TRBJ1-6; no definite D call. Germline lookup yields CDR1 SGHVS and CDR2 FQNEAQ. Between the trimmed V and J ends, which lost 3 bases and 0 bases, there was a span of 9 bases. The CDR3 consists of 16 residues.

J is TRBJ1-1 and V is TRBV5-1; D unclear. The CDR3 loop spans 16 amino acids. In germline, CDR1 is SGHRS, CDR2 YFSETQ. V was clipped by 0 bases and J by 1 base, with 13 bases between them. The CDR3 coding sequence is TGCGCCAGCAGCTTGGCCCCTCTGGGCACGAACACTGAAGCTTTCTTT. This encodes CASSLAPLGTNTEAFF.

The chain joins TRBV9 to TRBJ1-1; D unclear. The CDR3 totals 13 residues. The germline gives CDR1 SGDLS, CDR2 YYNGEE. The V and J ends lost 3 bases and 2 bases respectively, with 8 bases between them. The chain's CDR3 is CASSAQANTEAFF. As DNA, the CDR3 is TGTGCCAGCAGCGCCCAGGCAAACACTGAAGCTTTCTTT.

This chain connects TRBV5-1 to TRBJ2-5, with 9 bases lining up with TRBD1. J lost 5 bases, V lost 4 bases, and 9 bases had no gene match. Germline V gene sequence: CDR1 SGHRS, CDR2 YFSETQ. The CDR3 contains 15 residues. The CDR3 here is CASSSRTGDLETQYF. CDR3 nucleotides: TGCGCCAGCAGCAGCCGGACAGGGGATCTGGAGACCCAGTACTTC.